These 6 T cell receptor beta chains were all obtained from the same sample, sequenced in a study of siplizumab effects on memory and regulatory T cells. Clones were sequenced by immunoSEQ multiplex PCR, and TCRdb holds only the in-frame ones, with some missing. This sample carries about 52,000 clones, 95% to 98% of them seen once, and the ten largest clones take roughly 0.6%. Sequenced sample: naive CD4+ T cells sorted from blood. The receptors here all came from a human donor in good health.

The gene calls are TRBV6-5 and TRBJ2-3; 10 positions agree with TRBD2. CDR1 and CDR2 (germline): MNHEY, SVGAGI. Trimming at V came to 7 bases and at J to 2 bases, leaving 3 bases not matched to a gene. The length of the CDR3 is 14 residues. CDR3 sequence: CASKSGRATDTQYF. In DNA, the CDR3 is TGTGCCAGCAAGAGCGGGAGGGCCACAGATACGCAGTATTTT.

The rearrangement links TRBV19 to TRBJ2-7, with 9 bases matching TRBD2. This CDR3 has 12 amino acids. J lost 7 bases, V lost 4 bases, and 2 bases had no gene match. Germline V gene sequence: CDR1 LNHDA, CDR2 SQIVND (reference sequence). The CDR3 nucleotides read TGTGCCAGTAGTACTAGCGGGACGGAGCAGTACTTC. It specifies CASSTSGTEQYF. Full variable domain (rest looked up from reference TRBV19 and TRBJ2-7): DGGITQSPKYLFRKEGQNVTLSCEQNLNHDAMYWYRQDPGQGLRLIYYSQIVNDFQKGDIAEGYSVSREKKESFPLTVTSAQKNPTAFYLCASSTSGTEQYFGPGTRLTVT.

The chain employs TRBV6-5 and TRBJ2-1; 16 bases match TRBD2. The ends lost 5 bases at V and 9 bases at J; junction bases unmatched: 4. There are 15 residues in the CDR3. The germline V gene has CDR1 MNHEY and CDR2 SVGAGI. The CDR3 loop reads CASSRGLAGGIEQFF. The CDR3 DNA follows: TGTGCCAGCAGTCGGGGACTAGCGGGAGGGATTGAGCAGTTCTTC.

V gene TRBV9 combines with J gene TRBJ2-1; 7 positions agree with TRBD2. The CDR3 loop spans 14 amino acids. Per the germline V gene, CDR1 is SGDLS and CDR2 is YYNGEE. Trimming took 9 bases from V and 7 from J; bases not matched to a gene: 13. In nucleotides, the CDR3 is TGTGCCACCGAGTGGGCGGGAGCCGGGAATGAGCAGTTCTTC. As protein: CATEWAGAGNEQFF.

This chain uses TRBV27 with TRBJ2-5; 9 nucleotides match TRBD2. The CDR3 totals 14 residues. V lost 4 bases, J lost 7 bases, and 7 bases stayed unmatched. CDR1 and CDR2 (germline): MNHEY, SMNVEV (reference sequence). As DNA, the CDR3 is TGTGCCAGCAGTTGGAGCGGGAGGAACAGGACCCAGTACTTC. Translating it yields CASSWSGRNRTQYF.

This sequence joins TRBV7-3 and TRBJ2-1; no definite D call. Germline V gene data show CDR1 as SGHTA and CDR2 as FQGTGA. Trimming pared 5 bases from V and 6 bases from J, leaving 14 bases between. The CDR3 is 14 residues long. CDR3 coding DNA: TGTGCCAGCAGCCCTTCATTACAGCTCAATGAGCAGTTCTTC. This encodes CASSPSLQLNEQFF.